This TCR beta chain derives from a study of cytomegalovirus exposure and HLA in healthy donors. About this clone itself: Its antigen is not known.

The PCR was carried out with 60 Vbeta primers and 13 Jbeta primers. This table comes from immunoSEQ multiplex PCR, and its TCRdb copy is limited to in-frame clones, with some not included. The sample has around 180,000 clones; 65% to 80% are singletons. Study results and limitations: The HLA-A and HLA-B alleles of most subjects were reportedly predicted accurately from TCR beta sequences.

The receptor comes from a woman in her thirties or forties in good health and CMV-seronegative. The specimen sequenced was PBMCs.

Written as DNA, the CDR3 is TGTGCCAGCAGTCTACAGGGCCACCACGAGCAGTACTTC. It encodes CASSLQGHHEQYF. The genes are TRBV2 and TRBJ2-7; perhaps TRBD1 as D (6 bases). This CDR3 contains 13 residues. The V gene lost 5 bases and the J gene lost 5 bases, with 13 bases spanning the gap. The V gene's germline CDR1 is SNHLY and CDR2 FYNNEI.